A single sample is the source of the 26 T cell receptor beta chains below, sequenced in a study of T cell responses to AZD1222 COVID-19 vaccine. Clones were read by immunoSEQ multiplex PCR, and TCRdb kept only the in-frame ones, dropping some. Counted here are tens of thousands of clones, 65% to 80% occurring once; the ten biggest clones make up roughly 6.6%. Source: peripheral blood, taken on day 0 of AZD1222 vaccination. These receptors were taken from an adult in good health.

The chain recombines TRBV12-3 or TRBV12-4 with TRBJ1-6; D ambiguous. The V end lost 7 bases, the J end lost 10 bases, and 11 bases lay between the germline ends. The CDR3 sequence is 12 residues long. DNA of the CDR3: TGTGCCAGCAACCAGCCCCCCTCACCCCTCCACTTT. Protein sequence: CASNQPPSPLHF.

The CDR3 DNA follows: TGTGCCAGCAGTCAGTCTCTTTTAAGGGCTAGCGGCACAGATACGCAGTATTTT. The encoded protein is CASSQSLLRASGTDTQYF. This chain links TRBV6-6 with TRBJ2-3; a possible D gene is TRBD2 (6 bases). The length of the CDR3 is 18 residues. From germline, CDR1 is MNHNY and CDR2 SVGAGI (reference sequence). V was trimmed by 5 bases and J by 1 base, leaving 22 bases between them.

This clone was detected only once. The chain combines TRBV19 with TRBJ1-3; unclear D gene. Germline assignment: CDR1 LNHDA and CDR2 SQIVND (reference sequence). There are 16 residues in the CDR3. Trimming took off 3 bases at V and 0 bases at J, with 12 bases between the two ends. CDR3 DNA sequence: TGTGCCAGTAGTATTGCTGCATCCAGCTCTGGAAACACCATATATTTT. Its protein is CASSIAASSSGNTIYF.

Only a few counts were recorded for this clone. The chain employs TRBV7-9 and TRBJ1-2; D remains unclear. V lost 3 bases and J lost 8, with 10 bases in between. Looked up from germline, CDR1 is SEHNR and CDR2 is FQNEAQ (reference sequence). The CDR3 extends over 12 amino acids. CDR3 coding DNA: TGTGCCAGCAGCTTTGCCGCTGGCGGCTACACCTTC. It encodes CASSFAAGGYTF.

V gene TRBV5-1 combines with J gene TRBJ2-1; no reliable D call. V lost 2 bases, J lost 3 bases, and 18 bases lay in between. The CDR3 has 17 amino acids. The germline CDR1 and CDR2 sequences are SGHRS and YFSETQ. DNA of the CDR3: TGCGCCAGCAGCTTCGCGAACTCTCTTCTCCTCTACAATGAGCAGTTCTTC. Its protein product is CASSFANSLLLYNEQFF.

The chain couples TRBV6-5 to TRBJ1-5; no clear D gene. The CDR3 is 13 residues long. Germline CDR1 is MNHEY and CDR2 is SVGAGI. The ends were cut back, 1 base at V and 6 bases at J, with 7 bases in the middle. CDR3 residues: CASSYYQGQPQHF. CDR3 coding DNA: TGTGCCAGCAGTTACTACCAAGGTCAGCCCCAGCATTTT.

This clone was detected a few times. The chain has TRBV5-1 and TRBJ2-1; 8 nucleotides line up with TRBD2. The CDR3 length is 16 residues. J lost 0 bases, V lost 0 bases, and 2 bases had no gene match. Germline CDR1 reads SGHRS; CDR2 reads YFSETQ. CDR3 region: CASSLDSGSSYNEQFF. In DNA form, the CDR3 reads TGCGCCAGCAGCTTGGACAGCGGGAGCTCCTACAATGAGCAGTTCTTC.

This clone is a singleton in its sample. The J gene is TRBJ2-2, the V gene TRBV6-5, with TRBD1 as a possible D gene (6 bases). The germline V and J ends were trimmed by 7 bases and 1 base, with 13 bases remaining between them. The CDR3 length is 15 residues. Germline V gives CDR1 MNHEY, CDR2 SVGAGI. This CDR3 is CASNPAGVNTGELFF. CDR3 nucleotide sequence: TGTGCCAGCAATCCGGCAGGGGTGAACACCGGGGAGCTGTTTTTT.

In this sample, this clone turned up once. This chain uses TRBV2 with TRBJ1-6; D is ambiguous. Trimming stripped 1 base from V and 0 bases from J, with 4 bases between. This CDR3 region has 15 residues. Germline loops: CDR1 SNHLY, CDR2 FYNNEI. The CDR3 sequence is CASSEESSYNSPLHF. Written as DNA, the CDR3 is TGTGCCAGCAGTGAAGAGAGCTCCTATAATTCACCCCTCCACTTT.

V usage is TRBV5-5 and J usage is TRBJ1-2; 9 bases match TRBD1. The CDR3 contains 18 residues. V lost 3 bases, J lost 5 bases, and 17 bases stayed unmatched. Germline CDR1 and CDR2: SGHKS and YYEKEE (reference sequence). The CDR3 protein is CASSSLNRDRVVSYGYTF. In DNA, the CDR3 is TGTGCCAGCAGCTCCTTGAACCGGGACAGGGTAGTAAGTTATGGCTACACCTTC.

The rearrangement joins TRBV5-1 to TRBJ2-1; the match to TRBD2 covers 9 bases. The CDR3 is 14 amino acids. The V and J ends lost 1 base and 7 bases, in that order; junction bases with no gene match: 3. The germline CDR1 and CDR2 sequences are SGHRS and YFSETQ. The CDR3 region has the DNA TGCGCCAGCAGCTTGCTAGCGGGATTTAATGAGCAGTTCTTC. This encodes CASSLLAGFNEQFF.

The gene calls are TRBV3-1 (or the pseudogene TRBV3-2) and TRBJ2-1; 7 nucleotides match TRBD1. The V and J ends lost 3 bases and 2 bases, in that order; junction bases with no gene match: 7. Per germline, CDR1 LGHDT and CDR2 YNNKEL (reference sequence). There are 16 residues in the CDR3. The CDR3 DNA reads as TGTGCCAGCAGCCACCCCCGGGACAGACCCTACAATGAGCAGTTCTTC. It encodes CASSHPRDRPYNEQFF.

This clone is labeled medium-sized. The CDR3 DNA follows: TGTGCCAGCAGCTTAGTCTGGTCGGCGCAGGGGGCTCGTGAGCAGTTCTTC. Translated, it gives CASSLVWSAQGAREQFF. This sequence joins TRBV11-2 and TRBJ2-1; 8 bases are shared with TRBD1. The CDR3 length is 17 residues. J gave up 9 bases and V 1 base, and 14 bases lay outside the gene matches. Germline V gene lookup returns CDR1 SGHAT and CDR2 FQNNGV.

The chain employs TRBV6-5 and TRBJ1-2, with D possibly TRBD1 on 5 matching bases. CDR3 length: 13 residues. V was pared by 2 bases and J by 6 bases, with 10 bases between. The germline V gene has CDR1 MNHEY and CDR2 SVGAGI. CDR3 sequence (DNA): TGTGCCAGCAGTTACGTGTCAGGGAATGGCTACACCTTC. It yields the protein CASSYVSGNGYTF.

The CDR3 nucleotides read TGTGCCAGCAGCCCGCGGCTTGGGAACAATGAGCAGTTCTTC. Its translation is CASSPRLGNNEQFF. The gene calls are TRBV6-2 or TRBV6-3 and TRBJ2-1; D is uncertain. CDR3 length: 14 amino acids. From germline, CDR1 is MNHEY and CDR2 SVGEGT. Trimming removed 6 bases at V and 5 bases at J, with 14 bases between.

The V call is TRBV28, the J call TRBJ1-5; the match to TRBD1 covers 8 bases. The CDR3 consists of 13 residues. Germline V gene data show CDR1 as MDHEN and CDR2 as SYDVKM. V gave up 10 bases and J gave up 4 bases; unmatched junction bases: 6. CDR3 amino acids: CATNRGSNQPQHF. CDR3 bases: TGTGCCACCAACAGGGGGAGTAATCAGCCCCAGCATTTT.

The gene calls are TRBV5-1 and TRBJ2-3; TRBD2 is a possible D gene (7 bases). This CDR3 has 15 residues. CDR1 is SGHRS, CDR2 YFSETQ, per germline. Trimming cost V 4 bases and J 5 bases, with 17 bases left between them. The CDR3 loop is CASSPWGGPGDTQYF. CDR3 DNA sequence: TGCGCCAGCAGCCCATGGGGGGGGCCAGGAGATACGCAGTATTTT.

V gene TRBV15 combines with J gene TRBJ2-7; D tentatively reads TRBD1 or TRBD2 (5 bases each). Germline V gives CDR1 LNHNV, CDR2 YYDKDF (reference sequence). V lost 1 base, J lost 3 bases, and 16 bases lay in between. This CDR3 is built from 16 residues. The CDR3 protein is CATSRGLGTKHYEQYF. The CDR3 DNA sequence: TGTGCCACCAGCAGAGGCCTAGGGACCAAACACTACGAGCAGTACTTC. Combining the CDR3 with reference TRBV15 and TRBJ2-7 gives the whole variable domain DAMVIQNPRYQVTQFGKPVTLSCSQTLNHNVMYWYQQKSSQAPKLLFHYYDKDFNNEADTPDNFQSRRPNTSFCFLDIRSPGLGDTAMYLCATSRGLGTKHYEQYFGPGTRLTVT.

The chain links TRBV30 to TRBJ1-1, with D perhaps matching TRBD1 (5 bases). Trimming shortened V by 4 bases and J by 4 bases, and 16 bases separated the two germline ends. Looked up from germline, CDR1 is GTSNPN and CDR2 is SVGIG (reference sequence). CDR3 length equals 14 residues. CDR3 DNA: TGTGCCTGGACCCCAATCGGGGGGAGCACTGAAGCTTTCTTT. This sequence encodes CAWTPIGGSTEAFF.

The V call is TRBV5-1, the J call TRBJ2-7; no reliable D call. The CDR3 covers 12 residues. V was pared by 2 bases and J by 6 bases, with 9 bases between. The V gene's germline CDR1 is SGHRS and CDR2 YFSETQ. The CDR3 bases are TGCGCCAGCAGCTTATTGTCCAGCGAGCAGTACTTC. Residues: CASSLLSSEQYF.

J is TRBJ2-7 and V is TRBV28, with TRBD1 matching 9 bases. The J call may be faulty, since TRBJ2-5 better matches the DNA end. Germline V gene sequence: CDR1 MDHEN, CDR2 SYDVKM. This CDR3 contains 15 residues. The CDR3 is CASSLDRGSQETQYF. CDR3 sequence (DNA): TGTGCCAGCAGTTTAGACAGGGGGTCTCAAGAGACCCAGTACTTC.

This chain uses TRBV29-1 with TRBJ2-5; possibly TRBD2 for D (5 bases). Looked up from germline, CDR1 is SQVTM and CDR2 is ANQGSEA. V was trimmed by 6 bases and J by 0 bases, leaving 17 bases between them. The CDR3 spans 15 residues. As DNA, the CDR3 is TGCAGCGTGGGTCTGGACTCAAGGTACCAAGAGACCCAGTACTTC. Translating it yields CSVGLDSRYQETQYF.

The gene calls are TRBV19 and TRBJ2-3; TRBD1 matches 7 bases. The V gene's germline CDR1 is LNHDA and CDR2 SQIVND (reference sequence). CDR3 size: 14 residues. V lost 3 bases, J lost 1 base, and 1 base stayed unmatched. CDR3 protein: CASSIGQGTDTQYF. CDR3 nucleotides: TGTGCCAGTAGTATCGGACAGGGCACAGATACGCAGTATTTT.

The V and J genes are TRBV11-1 and TRBJ1-5, with 9 bases identical to TRBD1. The length of the CDR3 is 15 residues. J was trimmed by 4 bases and V by 5 bases; bases with no gene match: 6. CDR1 and CDR2 from the germline V gene are SGHAT and FQDESV (reference sequence). The CDR3 sequence is CASSPGQGRNQPQHF. DNA for the CDR3: TGTGCCAGCAGCCCGGGACAGGGTCGAAATCAGCCCCAGCATTTT. The whole variable domain, filled in from reference TRBV11-1 and TRBJ1-5, reads EAEVAQSPRYKITEKSQAVAFWCDPISGHATLYWYRQILGQGPELLVQFQDESVVDDSQLPKDRFSAERLKGVDSTLKIQPAELGDSAMYLCASSPGQGRNQPQHFGDGTRLSIL.

This clone is a singleton in its sample. Here the CDR3 reads CASSEGGLGTEAFF. The CDR3 nucleotides are TGTGCCAGCAGTGAAGGGGGGCTAGGCACTGAAGCTTTCTTT. The gene calls are TRBV2 and TRBJ1-1; D possibly corresponds to TRBD1 (6 bases). This CDR3 is built from 14 residues. Trimming removed 1 base from V and 4 bases from J, with 10 bases in between. Germline CDR1 and CDR2: SNHLY and FYNNEI.

The chain couples TRBV2 to TRBJ1-2; 7 positions agree with TRBD1. The CDR3 is made up of 13 amino acids. The V segment lost 6 bases and the J segment 7 bases; nucleotides outside the gene matches: 8. CDR1 and CDR2 (germline): SNHLY, FYNNEI. The CDR3 region has the DNA TGTGCCAGCAGCTTCAACAGGGGAACTGGCTACACCTTC. As protein: CASSFNRGTGYTF.